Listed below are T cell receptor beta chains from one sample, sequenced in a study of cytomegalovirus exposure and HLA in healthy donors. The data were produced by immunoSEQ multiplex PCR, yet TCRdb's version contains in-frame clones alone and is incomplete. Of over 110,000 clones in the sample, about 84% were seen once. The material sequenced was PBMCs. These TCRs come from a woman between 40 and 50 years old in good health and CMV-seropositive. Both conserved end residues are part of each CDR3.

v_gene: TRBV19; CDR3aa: CASKRLSSPNEQFF
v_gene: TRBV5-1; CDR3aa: CASSGQARFQETQYF
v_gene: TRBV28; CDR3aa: CASSLPGQGKISSPLHF
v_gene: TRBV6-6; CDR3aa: CASSGSNREETQYF
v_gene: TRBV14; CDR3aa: CASSQEQGAGEKLFF
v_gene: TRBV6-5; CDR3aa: CASSLLAGGPTQYF
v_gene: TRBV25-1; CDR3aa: CARQGIQTYSNQPQHF
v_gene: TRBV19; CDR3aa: CASTLGLAAGPQYF
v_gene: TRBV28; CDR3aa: CASSRGTEAFF
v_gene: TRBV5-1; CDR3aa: CASSLGAGAGETQYF
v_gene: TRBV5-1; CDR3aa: CASSLGQGLGEQYF
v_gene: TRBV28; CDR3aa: CASRGQDAGENEKLFF
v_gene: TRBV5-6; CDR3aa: CASSLVRGTQETQYF
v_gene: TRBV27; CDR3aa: CASSLLAGVGEQYF
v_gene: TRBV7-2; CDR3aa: CASSLSLAFDEQYF
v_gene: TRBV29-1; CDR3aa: CSVEDDFRQDSYEQYF
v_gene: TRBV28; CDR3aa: CASGRATDTQYF
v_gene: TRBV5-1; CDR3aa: CASSFLSGQGAGEQYF
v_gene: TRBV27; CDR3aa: CASSLRGPGGHEQFF
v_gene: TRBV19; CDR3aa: CASGTNQPQHF
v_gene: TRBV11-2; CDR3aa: CASSPLGGWAYEQYF
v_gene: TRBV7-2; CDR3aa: CASSLGQINEKLFF